Listed below are T cell receptor beta chains from one sample, sequenced in a study of blood T cells in healthy people across ages. TCRdb passed the 5' RACE reads through MiXCR, listing each CDR3 protein once. This table has about 1.4 million distinct CDR3 sequences, roughly 60% appearing once. The material sequenced was blood. The receptors were sampled from a young man in good health. The CDR3 runs from the conserved cysteine through the conserved F or W. D genes are given only for firm matches. The size of a clone is reported for some rows only, either as once, few or many, or as a class for expanded clones.

TRBD2 | TRBJ2-7 | TRBV29-1 | . | CSGRTSGSYEQNF | TGCAGCGGGAGGACTAGCGGCTCCTACGAGCAGAACTTC
TRBD2 | TRBJ2-7 | TRBV7-9 | few | CASSVSSGTSGAEQYF | TGTGCCAGCAGCGTATCATCCGGGACTAGCGGAGCCGAGCAGTACTTC
TRBD1 | TRBJ1-2 | TRBV18 | . | CASSQGQAGNYGYTF | TGTGCCAGCTCACAAGGACAGGCTGGGAACTATGGCTACACCTTC
. | TRBJ2-5 | TRBV29-1 | . | CSVEDLGLQETQYF | TGCAGCGTTGAAGATTTGGGTCTACAAGAGACCCAGTACTTC
TRBD1 | TRBJ2-3 | TRBV20-1 | . | CSAITGQLSTDTQYF | TGCAGTGCCATAACGGGACAGCTTAGCACAGATACGCAGTATTTT
. | TRBJ1-1 | TRBV12-3/TRBV12-4 | . | CASSGRGEAFF | TGTGCCAGCAGTGGGAGGGGGGAAGCTTTCTTT
TRBD1 | TRBJ2-7 | TRBV20-1 | . | CSARYGTGGDEQYF | TGCAGTGCTAGGTACGGGACAGGGGGCGACGAGCAGTACTTC
. | TRBJ1-4 | TRBV7-9 | few | CASSLGGVNEKLFF | TGTGCCAGCAGCCTAGGCGGAGTAAATGAAAAACTGTTTTTT
TRBD1 | TRBJ2-7 | TRBV7-2 | . | CASSTTTGGYYEQYF | TGTGCCAGCAGCACTACAACAGGGGGTTACTACGAGCAGTACTTC
. | TRBJ2-5 | TRBV11-2 | . | CASSLIVWGPEETQYF | TGTGCCAGCAGCTTAATAGTGTGGGGGCCGGAAGAGACCCAGTACTTC
. | TRBJ2-1 | TRBV7-2 | . | CTSSLDISGQFF | TGTACCAGCAGCTTAGACATTAGCGGGCAGTTCTTC
. | TRBJ2-7 | TRBV25-1 | . | CASSGPGTHYEQYF | TGTGCCAGCAGTGGCCCCGGGACACACTACGAGCAGTACTTC
. | TRBJ2-5 | TRBV6-5 | many | CASSSWGVQETQYF | TGTGCCAGCAGTTCCTGGGGGGTACAAGAGACCCAGTACTTC
TRBD2 | TRBJ2-5 | TRBV18 | . | CASSAGLEETQYF | TGTGCCAGCTCAGCGGGACTAGAAGAGACCCAGTACTTC
. | TRBJ2-3 | TRBV5-1 | . | CASSVSQADTQYF | TGCGCCAGCAGCGTTTCTCAGGCAGATACGCAGTATTTT
. | TRBJ2-5 | TRBV30 | . | CVWSVEGEQYF | TGTGTCTGGAGTGTAGAGGGAGAGCAGTACTTC
TRBD1 | TRBJ1-4 | TRBV7-6 | . | CASSLGDRSNEKLFF | TGTGCCAGCAGCTTAGGGGACAGATCTAATGAAAAACTGTTTTTT
TRBD1 | TRBJ1-4 | TRBV6-6 | . | CASSPRTGGQEKLFF | TGTGCCAGCAGTCCCCGGACAGGAGGGCAAGAAAAACTGTTTTTT
. | TRBJ2-5 | TRBV4-3 | few | CASSPRGSEETQYF | TGCGCCAGCAGCCCCCGAGGGAGTGAAGAGACCCAGTACTTC
TRBD2 | TRBJ2-3 | TRBV6-4 | few | CASSDGLAGDTQYF | TGTGCCAGCAGTGACGGACTAGCTGGTGATACGCAGTATTTT
. | TRBJ1-2 | TRBV18 | . | CASAGSEGGYTF | TGTGCCAGCGCGGGATCAGAGGGTGGCTACACCTTC
. | TRBJ2-7 | TRBV12-3/TRBV12-4 | . | CASSALGRGQREGQYF | TGTGCCAGCAGTGCCCTGGGGAGGGGGCAACGGGAGGGGCAGTACTTC
. | TRBJ2-2 | TRBV18 | . | CASSPPRTGELFF | TGTGCCAGCTCACCACCCCGCACCGGGGAGCTGTTTTTT
TRBD2 | TRBJ2-5 | TRBV7-2 | . | CASSPLAAQETQYF | TGTGCCAGCAGCCCCCTAGCGGCCCAAGAGACCCAGTACTTC
. | TRBJ1-2 | TRBV20-1 | few | CSARVSRNYGYTF | TGCAGTGCTAGAGTCTCCAGGAACTATGGCTACACCTTC
. | TRBJ2-5 | TRBV10-3 | . | CATRGVADQETQYF | TGTGCCACCCGTGGAGTCGCGGACCAAGAGACCCAGTACTTC
. | TRBJ1-2 | TRBV29-1 | few | CSVAGRASYGYTF | TGCAGCGTTGCGGGCAGGGCCTCCTATGGCTACACCTTC
. | TRBJ2-1 | TRBV20-1 | . | CSASGETSYNEQFF | TGCAGTGCTTCAGGCGAGACCTCCTACAATGAGCAGTTCTTC
TRBD1 | TRBJ1-1 | TRBV5-4 | . | CASSLQGWPEAFF | TGTGCCAGCAGCTTACAGGGGTGGCCTGAAGCTTTCTTT
. | TRBJ1-2 | TRBV29-1 | . | CSVEDSGAYGYTF | TGCAGCGTTGAGGATTCAGGGGCCTATGGCTACACCTTC
TRBD1 | TRBJ1-6 | TRBV4-3 | . | CASSQRTGGHSPLHF | TGCGCCAGCAGCCAAAGGACAGGGGGCCATTCACCCCTCCACTTT
. | TRBJ2-1 | TRBV3-1 | . | CASSQGDRLWVHEQFF | TGTGCCAGCAGCCAAGGAGACCGGCTATGGGTACATGAGCAGTTCTTC
. | TRBJ1-5 | TRBV7-2 | . | CASSFGGTSDQPQHF | TGTGCCAGCAGCTTCGGGGGGACAAGCGATCAGCCCCAGCATTTT
. | TRBJ2-7 | TRBV5-1 | few | CASSLVGMAYEQYF | TGCGCCAGCAGCTTGGTTGGGATGGCCTACGAGCAGTACTTC
TRBD2 | TRBJ2-7 | TRBV7-9 | few | CASSPRTSGIPYEQYF | TGTGCCAGCAGCCCACGGACTAGCGGGATACCCTACGAGCAGTACTTC
. | TRBJ2-7 | TRBV6-8 | . | CASTSSCSYEQYF | TGTGCCAGCACTAGCAGCTGCTCTTACGAGCAGTACTTC
TRBD1 | TRBJ1-1 | TRBV14 | . | CASSQVGPDREAFF | TGTGCCAGCAGCCAAGTCGGTCCGGACAGGGAAGCTTTCTTT
. | TRBJ1-2 | TRBV12-5 | . | CASGPGENYGYTF | TGTGCTAGTGGTCCGGGGGAAAACTATGGCTACACCTTC
TRBD2 | TRBJ2-2 | TRBV20-1 | . | CSASSGGNTGELFF | TGCAGTGCTAGTAGCGGGGGGAACACCGGGGAGCTGTTTTTT
. | TRBJ1-5 | TRBV15 | . | CATSRGGGGRQPQHF | TGTGCCACCAGCAGAGGTGGTGGAGGGAGGCAGCCCCAGCATTTT